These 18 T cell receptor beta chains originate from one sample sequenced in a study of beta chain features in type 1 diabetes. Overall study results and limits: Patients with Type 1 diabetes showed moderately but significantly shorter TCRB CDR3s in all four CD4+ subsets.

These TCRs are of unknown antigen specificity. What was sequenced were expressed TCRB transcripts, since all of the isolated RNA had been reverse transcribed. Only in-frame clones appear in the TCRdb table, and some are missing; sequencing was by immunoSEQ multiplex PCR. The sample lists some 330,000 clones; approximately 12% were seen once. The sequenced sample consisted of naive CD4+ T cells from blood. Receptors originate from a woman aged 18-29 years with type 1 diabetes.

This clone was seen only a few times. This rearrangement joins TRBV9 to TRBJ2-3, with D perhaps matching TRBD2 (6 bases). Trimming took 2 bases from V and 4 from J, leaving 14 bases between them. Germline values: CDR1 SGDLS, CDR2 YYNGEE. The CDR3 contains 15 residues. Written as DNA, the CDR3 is TGTGCCAGCAGCGTTGGAGGGACTCAGGCAGATACGCAGTATTTT. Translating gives CASSVGGTQADTQYF.

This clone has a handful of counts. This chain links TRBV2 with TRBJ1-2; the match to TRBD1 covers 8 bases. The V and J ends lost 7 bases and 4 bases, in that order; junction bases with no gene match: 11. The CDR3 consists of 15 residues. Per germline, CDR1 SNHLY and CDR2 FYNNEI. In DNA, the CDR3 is TGTGCCAGCAACCCCAGGACAGGGTCGGGCTATGGCTACACCTTC. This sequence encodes CASNPRTGSGYGYTF.

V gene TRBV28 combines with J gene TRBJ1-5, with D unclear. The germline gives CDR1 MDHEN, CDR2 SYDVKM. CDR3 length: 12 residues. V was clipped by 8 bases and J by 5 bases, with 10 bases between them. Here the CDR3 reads CASASTDQPQHF. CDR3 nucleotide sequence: TGTGCCAGCGCCTCTACCGATCAGCCCCAGCATTTT.

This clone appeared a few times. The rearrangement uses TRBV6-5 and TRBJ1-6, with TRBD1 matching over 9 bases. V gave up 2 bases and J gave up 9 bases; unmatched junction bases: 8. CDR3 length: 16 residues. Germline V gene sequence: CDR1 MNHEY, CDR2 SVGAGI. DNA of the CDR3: TGTGCCAGCAGTTACCATACAGGGGGCGAAGGTTCACCCCTCCACTTT. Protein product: CASSYHTGGEGSPLHF.

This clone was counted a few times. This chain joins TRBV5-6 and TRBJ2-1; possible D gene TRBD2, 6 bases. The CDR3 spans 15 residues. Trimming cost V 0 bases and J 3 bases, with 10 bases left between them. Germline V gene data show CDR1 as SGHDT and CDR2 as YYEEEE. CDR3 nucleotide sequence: TGTGCCAGCAGCTTGGGCGGGGCCTTCTACAATGAGCAGTTCTTC. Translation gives CASSLGGAFYNEQFF.

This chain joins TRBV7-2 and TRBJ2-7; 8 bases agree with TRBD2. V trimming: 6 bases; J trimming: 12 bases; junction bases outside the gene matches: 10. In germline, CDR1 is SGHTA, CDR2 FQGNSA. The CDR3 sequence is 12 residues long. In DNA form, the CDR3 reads TGTGCCAGCAGTTCGACTAGCGTAAAACCGTACTTC. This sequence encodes CASSSTSVKPYF.

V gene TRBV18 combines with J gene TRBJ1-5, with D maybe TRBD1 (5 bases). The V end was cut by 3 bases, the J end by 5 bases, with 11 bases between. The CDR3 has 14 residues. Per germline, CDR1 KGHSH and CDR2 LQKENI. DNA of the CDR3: TGTGCCAGCTCACCGGGGGGAGGTCATCAGCCCCAGCATTTT. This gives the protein CASSPGGGHQPQHF.

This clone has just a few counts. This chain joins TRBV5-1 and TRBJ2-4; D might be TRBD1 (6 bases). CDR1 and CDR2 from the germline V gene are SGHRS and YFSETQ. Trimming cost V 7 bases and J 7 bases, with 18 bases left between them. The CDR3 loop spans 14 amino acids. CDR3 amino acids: CASGPRQVVNIQYF. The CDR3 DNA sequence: TGCGCCAGCGGCCCGAGACAGGTGGTGAACATTCAGTACTTC.

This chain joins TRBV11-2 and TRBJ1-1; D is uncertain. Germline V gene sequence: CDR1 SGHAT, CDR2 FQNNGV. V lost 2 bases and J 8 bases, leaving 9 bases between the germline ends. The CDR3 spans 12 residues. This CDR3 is CASSLFGREAFF. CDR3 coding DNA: TGTGCCAGCAGCTTATTTGGGAGAGAAGCTTTCTTT.

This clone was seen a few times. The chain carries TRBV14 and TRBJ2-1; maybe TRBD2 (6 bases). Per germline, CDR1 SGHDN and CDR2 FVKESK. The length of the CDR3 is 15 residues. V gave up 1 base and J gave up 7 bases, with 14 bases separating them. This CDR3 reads CASSQGPEGWNEQFF. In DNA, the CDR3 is TGTGCCAGCAGCCAAGGGCCGGAGGGTTGGAATGAGCAGTTCTTC.

The CDR3 region has the DNA TGTGCCAGCAGTGCGAGCACAGATACGCAGTATTTT. It is translated as CASSASTDTQYF. The chain combines TRBV7-9 with TRBJ2-3; D not resolved. Germline-derived CDR1 and CDR2 are SEHNR and FQNEAQ (reference sequence). V was cut by 6 bases and J by 0 bases, with 4 bases left in between. CDR3 length equals 12 residues.

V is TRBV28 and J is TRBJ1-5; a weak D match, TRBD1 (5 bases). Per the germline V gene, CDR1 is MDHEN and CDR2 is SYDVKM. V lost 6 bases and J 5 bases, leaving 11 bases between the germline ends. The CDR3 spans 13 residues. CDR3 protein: CASSGGWDQPQHF. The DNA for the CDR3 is TGTGCCAGCAGCGGGGGGTGGGATCAGCCCCAGCATTTT.

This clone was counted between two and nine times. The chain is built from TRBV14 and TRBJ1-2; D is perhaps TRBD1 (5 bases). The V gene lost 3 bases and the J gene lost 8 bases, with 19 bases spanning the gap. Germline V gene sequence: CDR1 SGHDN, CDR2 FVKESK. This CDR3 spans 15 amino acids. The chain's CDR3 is CASSQPFPDRSGYTF. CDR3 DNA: TGTGCCAGCAGCCAGCCATTCCCCGACAGATCCGGCTACACCTTC. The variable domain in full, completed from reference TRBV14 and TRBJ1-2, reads EAGVTQFPSHSVIEKGQTVTLRCDPISGHDNLYWYRRVMGKEIKFLLHFVKESKQDESGMPNNRFLAERTGGTYSTLKVQPAELEDSGVYFCASSQPFPDRSGYTFGSGTRLTVV.

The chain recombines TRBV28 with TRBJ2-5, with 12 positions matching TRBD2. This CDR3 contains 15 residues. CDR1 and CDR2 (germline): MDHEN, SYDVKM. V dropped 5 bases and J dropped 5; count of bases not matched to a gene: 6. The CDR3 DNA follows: TGTGCCAGCAGTCCTAGCGGGAGGGCCGGTGAGACCCAGTACTTC. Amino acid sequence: CASSPSGRAGETQYF.

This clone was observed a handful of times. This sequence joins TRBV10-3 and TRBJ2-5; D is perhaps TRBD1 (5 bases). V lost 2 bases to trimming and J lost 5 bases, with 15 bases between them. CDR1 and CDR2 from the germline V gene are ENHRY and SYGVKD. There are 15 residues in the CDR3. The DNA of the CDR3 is TGTGCCATCAGTGAGCCGGCAGGGCGGCTTGAGACCCAGTACTTC. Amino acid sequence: CAISEPAGRLETQYF.

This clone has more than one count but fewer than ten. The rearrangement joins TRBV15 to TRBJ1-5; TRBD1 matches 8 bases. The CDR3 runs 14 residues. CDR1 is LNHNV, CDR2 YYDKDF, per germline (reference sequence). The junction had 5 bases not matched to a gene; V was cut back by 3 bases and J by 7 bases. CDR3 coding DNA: TGTGCCACCAGCAGGGACAGGGAGCGGCAGCCCCAGCATTTT. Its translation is CATSRDRERQPQHF. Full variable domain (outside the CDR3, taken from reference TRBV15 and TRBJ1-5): DAMVIQNPRYQVTQFGKPVTLSCSQTLNHNVMYWYQQKSSQAPKLLFHYYDKDFNNEADTPDNFQSRRPNTSFCFLDIRSPGLGDTAMYLCATSRDRERQPQHFGDGTRLSIL.

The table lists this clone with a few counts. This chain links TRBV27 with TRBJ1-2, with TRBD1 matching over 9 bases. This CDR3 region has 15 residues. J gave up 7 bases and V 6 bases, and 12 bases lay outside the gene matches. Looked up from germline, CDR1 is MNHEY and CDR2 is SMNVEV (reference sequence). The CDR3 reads CASRSHRGRVGGYTF. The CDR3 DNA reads TGTGCCAGCAGATCGCACAGGGGGCGAGTGGGTGGCTACACCTTC.

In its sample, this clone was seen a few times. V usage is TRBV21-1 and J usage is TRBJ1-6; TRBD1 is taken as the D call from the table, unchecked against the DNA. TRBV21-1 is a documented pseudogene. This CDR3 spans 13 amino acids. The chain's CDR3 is CATRDRVNSPLHF. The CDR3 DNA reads TGTGCCACCCGGGACAGGGTGAATTCACCCCTCCACTTT.